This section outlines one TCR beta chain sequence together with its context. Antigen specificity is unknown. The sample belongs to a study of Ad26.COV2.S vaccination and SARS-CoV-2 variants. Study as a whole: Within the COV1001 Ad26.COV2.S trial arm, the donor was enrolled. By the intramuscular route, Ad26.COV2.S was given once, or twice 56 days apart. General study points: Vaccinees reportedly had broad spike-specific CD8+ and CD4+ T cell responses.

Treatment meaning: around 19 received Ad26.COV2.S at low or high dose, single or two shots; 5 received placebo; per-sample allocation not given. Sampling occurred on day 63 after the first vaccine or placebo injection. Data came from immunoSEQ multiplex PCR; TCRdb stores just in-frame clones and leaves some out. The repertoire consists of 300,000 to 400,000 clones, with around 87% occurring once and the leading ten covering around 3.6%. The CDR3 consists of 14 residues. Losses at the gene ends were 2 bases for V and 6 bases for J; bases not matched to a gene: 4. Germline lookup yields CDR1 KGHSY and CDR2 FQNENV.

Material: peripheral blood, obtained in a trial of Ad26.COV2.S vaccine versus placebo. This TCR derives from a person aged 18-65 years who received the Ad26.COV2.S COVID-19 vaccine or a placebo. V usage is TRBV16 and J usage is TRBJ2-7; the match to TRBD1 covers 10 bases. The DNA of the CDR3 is TGTGCCAGCAGCCAACGGACAGGGGGTGGCGAGCAGTACTTC. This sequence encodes CASSQRTGGGEQYF.